This T cell receptor beta chain was retrieved from a study of blood T cell repertoires in COVID-19. The overall study: Acute-phase and convalescent COVID-19 samples originated in the United States, Italy and Spain. T cells, B-cell-depleted T cells, or PBMCs provided the cDNA or gDNA that served as material.

The CDR3 length is 15 residues. The germline gives CDR1 MGHRA, CDR2 YSYEKL. Trimming cost V 4 bases and J 0 bases, with 13 bases left between them. Authors' methods: Cell counts per sample came from amplifying reference gene primers. Clones were sequenced by immunoSEQ multiplex PCR, and TCRdb holds only the in-frame ones, with some missing. V and J calls and clone size are as listed in that table; D and trimming were resolved from the DNA. Among roughly 250,000 clones, around 87% were seen once, and the ten largest hold around 2.5%. What was sequenced was peripheral blood. This receptor was taken from a woman in her forties or fifties with acute or convalescent COVID-19. The chain recombines TRBV4-1 with TRBJ2-7, with TRBD1 as a possible D gene (6 bases). CDR3 sequence: CASSPFTGSSYEQYF. The CDR3 nucleotides are TGCGCCAGCAGCCCCTTTACAGGGAGCTCCTACGAGCAGTACTTC.